This T cell receptor (beta chain) was recovered during a study of blood T cell repertoires in COVID-19. Across the whole study: Collection of acute and convalescent COVID-19 samples took place in the United States, Italy and Spain.

Participants reported their clinical history, and cohort assignment relied on those reports. Generated by immunoSEQ multiplex PCR, the TCRdb table keeps only in-frame clones and is missing some. The sample has just over 300,000 clones; around 87% are singletons. This CDR3 contains 17 residues. Germline CDR1 reads SGHRS; CDR2 reads YFSETQ. The ends were cut back, 2 bases at V and 4 bases at J, with 21 bases in the middle. V and J are TRBV5-1 and TRBJ1-2; D unresolved. Sequenced input: PBMCs or T cells enriched from blood (not recorded which). This TCR came from a woman younger than 35 with acute COVID-19. The CDR3 sequence: CASSFYELEGVGYGYTF. CDR3 nucleotide sequence: TGCGCCAGCAGCTTTTACGAGTTGGAGGGCGTGGGCTATGGCTACACCTTC.